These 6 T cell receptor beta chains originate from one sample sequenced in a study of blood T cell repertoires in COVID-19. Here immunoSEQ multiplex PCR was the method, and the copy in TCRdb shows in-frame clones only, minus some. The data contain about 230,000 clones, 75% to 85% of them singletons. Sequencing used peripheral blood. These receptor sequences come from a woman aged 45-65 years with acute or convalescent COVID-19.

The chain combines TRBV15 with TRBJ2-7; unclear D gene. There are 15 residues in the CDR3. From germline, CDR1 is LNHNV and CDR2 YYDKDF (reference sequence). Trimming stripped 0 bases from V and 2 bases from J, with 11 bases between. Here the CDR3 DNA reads TGTGCCACCAGCAGAGATAGAGGCCGAACCTACGAGCAGTACTTC. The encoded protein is CATSRDRGRTYEQYF.

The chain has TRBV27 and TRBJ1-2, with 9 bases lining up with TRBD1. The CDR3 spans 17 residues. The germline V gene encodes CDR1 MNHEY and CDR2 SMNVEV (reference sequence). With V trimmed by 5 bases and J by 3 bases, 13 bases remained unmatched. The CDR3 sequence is CASSTRRQGEQHYGYTF. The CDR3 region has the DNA TGTGCCAGCAGTACCCGGCGACAGGGGGAGCAACACTATGGCTACACCTTC.

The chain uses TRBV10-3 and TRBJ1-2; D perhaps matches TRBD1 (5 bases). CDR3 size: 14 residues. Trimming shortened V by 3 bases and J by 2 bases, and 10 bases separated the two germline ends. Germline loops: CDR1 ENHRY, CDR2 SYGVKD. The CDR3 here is CAISDWAGNYGYTF. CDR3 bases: TGTGCCATCAGTGATTGGGCAGGGAACTATGGCTACACCTTC.

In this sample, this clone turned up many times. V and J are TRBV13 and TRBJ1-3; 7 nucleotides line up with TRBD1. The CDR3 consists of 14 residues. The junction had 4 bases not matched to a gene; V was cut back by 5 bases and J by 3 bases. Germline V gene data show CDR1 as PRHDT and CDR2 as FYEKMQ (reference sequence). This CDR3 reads CASSNQGDGNTIYF. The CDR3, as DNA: TGTGCCAGCAGCAACCAGGGGGATGGAAACACCATATATTTT. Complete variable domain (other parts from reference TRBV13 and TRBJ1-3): AAGVIQSPRHLIKEKRETATLKCYPIPRHDTVYWYQQGPGQDPQFLISFYEKMQSDKGSIPDRFSAQQFSDYHSELNMSSLELGDSALYFCASSNQGDGNTIYFGEGSWLTVV.

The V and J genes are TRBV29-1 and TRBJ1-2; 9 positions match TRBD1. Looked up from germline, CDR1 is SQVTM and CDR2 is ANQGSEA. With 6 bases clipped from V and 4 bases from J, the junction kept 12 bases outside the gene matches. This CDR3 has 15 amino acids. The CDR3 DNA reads TGCAGCGTCGTAAAAACCCTGGACAGGGGCTATGGCTACACCTTC. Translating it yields CSVVKTLDRGYGYTF.

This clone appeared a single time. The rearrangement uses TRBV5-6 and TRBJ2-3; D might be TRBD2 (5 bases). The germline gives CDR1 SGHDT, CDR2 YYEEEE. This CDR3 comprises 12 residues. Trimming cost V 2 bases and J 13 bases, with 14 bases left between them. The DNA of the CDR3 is TGTGCCAGCAGCTTCGGACTCTATGTGGAGTATTTT. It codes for CASSFGLYVEYF.